A selection of T cell receptor beta chains follows, all from one sample in a study of PD-L1 blockade in urothelial cancer. The assay was immunoSEQ multiplex PCR, and TCRdb's table has in-frame clones only and misses some. The sample yields tens of thousands of clones, about 80% seen once. The sequences come from PBMCs, collected around atezolizumab (anti-PD-L1) treatment. All receptors derive from a man between 65 and 80 years old with urothelial cancer. Both conserved end residues are trimmed from each CDR3.

CDR3 protein | J gene | V gene
ASSSHIRLAGTYEQY | TRBJ2-7 | TRBV27
ASSTTGGRHQPQH | TRBJ1-5 | TRBV6-5
ASSLAGGDEQF | TRBJ2-1 | TRBV6-6
ASRTRQGGNQPQH | TRBJ1-5 | TRBV28
AWSPAEREKLF | TRBJ1-4 | TRBV30
ASSLFQGAGYEQY | TRBJ2-7 | TRBV11-3
ASSQLQGAGEQF | TRBJ2-1 | TRBV4-3
ASSSERSSYNEQF | TRBJ2-1 | TRBV7-3
ASSDGQGSPFQETQY | TRBJ2-5 | TRBV7-7
ASSHRETQETQY | TRBJ2-5 | TRBV6-5
SVLGQGAVGYT | TRBJ1-2 | TRBV29-1
ASSPGQGGYT | TRBJ1-2 | TRBV18
ASRRLAGGGSLETQY | TRBJ2-5 | TRBV5-4
ASSPMGGMGETQY | TRBJ2-5 | TRBV7-3
ASSEEGLISGANVLT | TRBJ2-6 | TRBV9